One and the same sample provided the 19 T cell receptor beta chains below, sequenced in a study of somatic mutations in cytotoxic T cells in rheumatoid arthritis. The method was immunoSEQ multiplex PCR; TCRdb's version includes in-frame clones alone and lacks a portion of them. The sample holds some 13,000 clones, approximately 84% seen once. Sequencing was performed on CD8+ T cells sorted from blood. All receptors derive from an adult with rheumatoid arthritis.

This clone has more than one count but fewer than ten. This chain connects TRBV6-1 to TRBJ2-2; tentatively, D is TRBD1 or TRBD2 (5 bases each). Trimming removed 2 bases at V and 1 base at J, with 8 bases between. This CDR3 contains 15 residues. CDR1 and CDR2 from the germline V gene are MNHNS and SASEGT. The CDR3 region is CASSEWDENTGELFF. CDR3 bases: TGTGCCAGCAGTGAATGGGACGAGAACACCGGGGAGCTGTTTTTT.

The chain's CDR3 is CAASSGRGGEQYF. The CDR3 DNA follows: TGTGCCGCTTCTTCTGGGAGGGGAGGCGAGCAGTACTTC. The V call is TRBV7-9, the J call TRBJ2-7, with 7 nucleotides matching TRBD2. The CDR3 consists of 13 residues. The germline V gene encodes CDR1 SEHNR and CDR2 FQNEAQ (reference sequence). Trimming removed 11 bases from V and 6 bases from J; junction bases left unmatched: 13.

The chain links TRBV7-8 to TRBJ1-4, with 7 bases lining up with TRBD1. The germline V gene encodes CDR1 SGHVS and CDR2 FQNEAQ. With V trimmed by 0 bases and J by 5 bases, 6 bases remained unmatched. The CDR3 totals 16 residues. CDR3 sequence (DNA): TGTGCCAGCAGCTTAGCGTGGGGAGGGGGCAATGAAAAACTGTTTTTT. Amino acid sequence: CASSLAWGGGNEKLFF.

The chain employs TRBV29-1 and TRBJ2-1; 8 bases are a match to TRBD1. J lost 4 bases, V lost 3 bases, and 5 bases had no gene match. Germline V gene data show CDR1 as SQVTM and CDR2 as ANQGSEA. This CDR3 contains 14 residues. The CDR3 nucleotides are TGCAGCGTTGACGCAGGGGGCAGATACAATGAGCAGTTCTTC. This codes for CSVDAGGRYNEQFF.

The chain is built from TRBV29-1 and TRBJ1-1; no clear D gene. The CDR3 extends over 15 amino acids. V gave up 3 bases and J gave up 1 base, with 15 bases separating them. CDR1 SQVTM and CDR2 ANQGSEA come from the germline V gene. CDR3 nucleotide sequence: TGCAGCGTTGAGCCCTCTTCTCAAGAGAACACTGAAGCTTTCTTT. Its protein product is CSVEPSSQENTEAFF.

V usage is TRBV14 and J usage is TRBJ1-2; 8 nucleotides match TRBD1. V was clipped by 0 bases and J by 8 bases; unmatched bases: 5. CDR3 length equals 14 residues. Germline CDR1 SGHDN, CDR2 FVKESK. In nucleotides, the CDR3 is TGTGCCAGCAGCCAAGAACTGACAGGGGAAGGCTACACCTTC. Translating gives CASSQELTGEGYTF.

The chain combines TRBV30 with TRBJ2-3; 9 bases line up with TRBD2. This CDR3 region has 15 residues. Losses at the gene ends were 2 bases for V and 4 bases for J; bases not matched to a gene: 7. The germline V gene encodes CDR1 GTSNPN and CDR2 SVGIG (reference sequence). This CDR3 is CAWSSGTSSADTQYF. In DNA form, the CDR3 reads TGTGCCTGGAGTTCCGGGACTAGCAGTGCAGATACGCAGTATTTT.

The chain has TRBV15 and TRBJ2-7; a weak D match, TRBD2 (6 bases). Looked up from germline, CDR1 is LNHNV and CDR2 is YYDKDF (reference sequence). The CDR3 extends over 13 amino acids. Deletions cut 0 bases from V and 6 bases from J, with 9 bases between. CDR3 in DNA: TGTGCCACCAGCAGAGATCTCGGGGGCGAGCAGTACTTC. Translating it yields CATSRDLGGEQYF.

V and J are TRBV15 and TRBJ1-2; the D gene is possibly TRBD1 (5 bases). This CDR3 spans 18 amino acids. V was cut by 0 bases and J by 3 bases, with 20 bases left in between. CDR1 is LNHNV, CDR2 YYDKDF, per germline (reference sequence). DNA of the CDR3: TGTGCCACCAGCAGAGATAGGGGAGAACCGTCTCGACACTATGGCTACACCTTC. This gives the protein CATSRDRGEPSRHYGYTF.

CDR3 loop: CASSLLAAKDNEQFF. The CDR3 DNA is TGTGCCAGCAGCTTATTAGCGGCGAAGGACAATGAGCAGTTCTTC. The J gene is TRBJ2-1, the V gene TRBV7-9; D may be TRBD2 (6 bases). Trimming removed 2 bases from V and 5 bases from J, with 13 bases in between. Germline V gene sequence: CDR1 SEHNR, CDR2 FQNEAQ (reference sequence). The CDR3 loop spans 15 amino acids.

The CDR3 DNA follows: TGTGCCAGCAGCGATATGACTAGCGTCGCCTCCTACAATGAGCAGTTCTTC. This sequence encodes CASSDMTSVASYNEQFF. The chain has TRBV7-9 and TRBJ2-1, with TRBD2 identical over 8 bases. V trimming: 5 bases; J trimming: 0 bases; junction bases outside the gene matches: 9. CDR1 is SEHNR, CDR2 FQNEAQ, per germline (reference sequence). This CDR3 spans 17 amino acids.

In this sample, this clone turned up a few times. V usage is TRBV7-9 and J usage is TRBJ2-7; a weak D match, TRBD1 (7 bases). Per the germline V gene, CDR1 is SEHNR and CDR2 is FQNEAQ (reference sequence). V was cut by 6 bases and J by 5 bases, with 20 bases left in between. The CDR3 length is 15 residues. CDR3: CASRSQGGALDEQYF. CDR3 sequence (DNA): TGTGCCAGCAGATCCCAGGGGGGTGCCCTCGACGAGCAGTACTTC.

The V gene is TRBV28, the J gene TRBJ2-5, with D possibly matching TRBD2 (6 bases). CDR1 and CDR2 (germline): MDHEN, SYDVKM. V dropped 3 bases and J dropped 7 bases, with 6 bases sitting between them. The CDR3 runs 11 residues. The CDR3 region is CASSLGGTQYF. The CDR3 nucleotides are TGTGCCAGCAGTTTGGGGGGGACCCAGTACTTC.

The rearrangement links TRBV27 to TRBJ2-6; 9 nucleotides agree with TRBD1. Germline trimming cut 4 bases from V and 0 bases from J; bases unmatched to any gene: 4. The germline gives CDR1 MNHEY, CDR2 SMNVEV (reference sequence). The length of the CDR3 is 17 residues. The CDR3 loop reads CASSSRTGVSGANVLTF. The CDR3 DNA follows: TGTGCCAGCAGTTCCCGGACAGGGGTCTCTGGGGCCAACGTCCTGACTTTC.

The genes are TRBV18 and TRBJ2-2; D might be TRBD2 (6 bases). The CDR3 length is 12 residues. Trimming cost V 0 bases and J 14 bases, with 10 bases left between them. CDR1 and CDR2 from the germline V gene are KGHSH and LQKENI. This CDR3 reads CASSPPGLDLFF. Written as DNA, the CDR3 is TGTGCCAGCTCACCACCGGGACTCGACCTGTTTTTT.

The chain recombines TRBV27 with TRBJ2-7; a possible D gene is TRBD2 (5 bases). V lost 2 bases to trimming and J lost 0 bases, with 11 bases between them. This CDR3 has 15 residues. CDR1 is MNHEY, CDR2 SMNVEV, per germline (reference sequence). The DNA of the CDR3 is TGTGCCAGCAGTTTAAAAAGCGGTTCCTCCTACGAGCAGTACTTC. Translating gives CASSLKSGSSYEQYF.

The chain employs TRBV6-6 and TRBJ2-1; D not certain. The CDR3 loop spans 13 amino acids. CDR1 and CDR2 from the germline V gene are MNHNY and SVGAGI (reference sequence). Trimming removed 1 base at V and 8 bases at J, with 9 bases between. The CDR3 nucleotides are TGTGCCAGCAGTTACTTAAGGTTCGATGAGCAGTTCTTC. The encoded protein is CASSYLRFDEQFF.

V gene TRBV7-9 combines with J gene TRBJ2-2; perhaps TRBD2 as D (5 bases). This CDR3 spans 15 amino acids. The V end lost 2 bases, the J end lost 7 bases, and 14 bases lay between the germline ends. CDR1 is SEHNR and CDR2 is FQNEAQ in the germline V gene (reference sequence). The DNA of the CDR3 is TGTGCCAGCAGCTTAATAGGTCGGGATAGCGGGGAGCTGTTTTTT. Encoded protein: CASSLIGRDSGELFF.

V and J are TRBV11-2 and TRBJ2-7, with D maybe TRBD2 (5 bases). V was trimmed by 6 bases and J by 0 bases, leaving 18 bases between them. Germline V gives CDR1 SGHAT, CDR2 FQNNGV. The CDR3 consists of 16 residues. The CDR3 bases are TGTGCCAGCAGGGGAGCTTCGCCGGGATACTCCTACGAGCAGTACTTC. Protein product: CASRGASPGYSYEQYF.